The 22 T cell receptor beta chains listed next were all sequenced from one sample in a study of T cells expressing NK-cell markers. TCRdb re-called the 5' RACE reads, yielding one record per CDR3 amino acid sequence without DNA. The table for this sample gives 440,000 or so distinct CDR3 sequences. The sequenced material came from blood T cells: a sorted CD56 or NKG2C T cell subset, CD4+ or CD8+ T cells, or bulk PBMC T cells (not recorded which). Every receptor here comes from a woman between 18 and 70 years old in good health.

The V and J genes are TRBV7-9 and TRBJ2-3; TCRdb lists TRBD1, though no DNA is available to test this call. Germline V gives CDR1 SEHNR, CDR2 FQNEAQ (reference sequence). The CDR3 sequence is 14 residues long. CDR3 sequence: CASRDRTTTDTQYF.

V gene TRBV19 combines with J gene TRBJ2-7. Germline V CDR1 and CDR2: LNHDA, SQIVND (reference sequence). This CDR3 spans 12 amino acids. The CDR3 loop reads CATSRGYYEQYF.

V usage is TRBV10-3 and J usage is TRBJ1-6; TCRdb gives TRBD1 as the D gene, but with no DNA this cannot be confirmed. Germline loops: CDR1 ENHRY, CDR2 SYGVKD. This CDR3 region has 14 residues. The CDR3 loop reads CAAQTPGNNSPLHF.

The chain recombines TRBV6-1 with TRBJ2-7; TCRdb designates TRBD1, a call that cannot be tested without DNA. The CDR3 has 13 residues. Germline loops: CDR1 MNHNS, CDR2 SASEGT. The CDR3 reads CASAPGHPYEQYF.

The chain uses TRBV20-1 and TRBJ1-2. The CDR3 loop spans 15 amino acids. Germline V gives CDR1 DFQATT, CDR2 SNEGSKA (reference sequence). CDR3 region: CSARDFGRQLYGYTF.

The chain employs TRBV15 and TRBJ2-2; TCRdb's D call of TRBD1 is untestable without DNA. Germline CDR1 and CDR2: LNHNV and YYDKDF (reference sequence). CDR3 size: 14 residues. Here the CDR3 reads CATSSLGGPGELFF.

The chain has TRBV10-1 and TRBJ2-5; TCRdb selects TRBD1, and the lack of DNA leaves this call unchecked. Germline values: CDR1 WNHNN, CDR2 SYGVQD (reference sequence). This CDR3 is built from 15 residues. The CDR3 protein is CASSPQGLGQETQYF.

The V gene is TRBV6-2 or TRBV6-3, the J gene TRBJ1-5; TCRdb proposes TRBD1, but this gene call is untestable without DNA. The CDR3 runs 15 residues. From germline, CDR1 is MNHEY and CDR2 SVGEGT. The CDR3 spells CASSYEQGEGQPQHF.

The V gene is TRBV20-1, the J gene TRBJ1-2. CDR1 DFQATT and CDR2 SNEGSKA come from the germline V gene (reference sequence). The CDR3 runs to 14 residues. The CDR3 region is CSARDRKHRYGYTF.

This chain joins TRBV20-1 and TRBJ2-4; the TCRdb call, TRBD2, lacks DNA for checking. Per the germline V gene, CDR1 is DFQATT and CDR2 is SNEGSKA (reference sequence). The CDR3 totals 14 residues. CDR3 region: CSARGWEGLSIQYF.

The CDR3: CASSVWTGRGANVLTF. The chain carries TRBV9 and TRBJ2-6; TCRdb returns TRBD1, unconfirmable since there is no DNA. The germline V gene encodes CDR1 SGDLS and CDR2 YYNGEE. The CDR3 sequence is 16 residues long.

CDR3 sequence: CASSLMGEGEQYF. The chain has TRBV7-3 and TRBJ2-7; TCRdb calls TRBD2, which cannot be checked without DNA. Germline V gene sequence: CDR1 SGHTA, CDR2 FQGTGA. The CDR3 length is 13 residues.

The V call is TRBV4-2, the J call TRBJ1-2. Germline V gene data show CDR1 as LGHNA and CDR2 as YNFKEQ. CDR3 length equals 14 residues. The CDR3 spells CASSQGSLQTGYTF.

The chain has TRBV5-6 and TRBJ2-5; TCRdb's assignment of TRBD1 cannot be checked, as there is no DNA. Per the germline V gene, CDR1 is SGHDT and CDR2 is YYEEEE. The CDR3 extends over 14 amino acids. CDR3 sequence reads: CASSALRDQETQYF.

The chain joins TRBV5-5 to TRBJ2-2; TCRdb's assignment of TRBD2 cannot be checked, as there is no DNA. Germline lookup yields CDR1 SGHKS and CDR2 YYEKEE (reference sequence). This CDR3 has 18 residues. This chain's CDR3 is CASSLLLGTGSSAGELFF.

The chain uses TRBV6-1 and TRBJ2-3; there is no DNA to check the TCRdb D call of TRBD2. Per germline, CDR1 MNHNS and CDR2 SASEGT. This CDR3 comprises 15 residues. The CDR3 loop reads CASIPSPSGADTQYF.

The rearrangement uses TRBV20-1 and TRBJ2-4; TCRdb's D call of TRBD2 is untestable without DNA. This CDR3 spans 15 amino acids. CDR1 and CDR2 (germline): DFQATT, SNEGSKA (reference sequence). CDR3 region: CSARVGLAGLDIQYF.

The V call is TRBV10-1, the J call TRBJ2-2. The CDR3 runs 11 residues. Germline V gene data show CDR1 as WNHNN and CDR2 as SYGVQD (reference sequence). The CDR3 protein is CASSESGELFF.

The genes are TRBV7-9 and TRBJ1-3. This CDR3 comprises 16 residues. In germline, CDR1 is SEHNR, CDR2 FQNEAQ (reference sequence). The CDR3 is CASSLGSGGEANTIYF. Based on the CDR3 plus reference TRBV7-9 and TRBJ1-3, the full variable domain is DTGVSQNPRHKITKRGQNVTFRCDPISEHNRLYWYRQTLGQGPEFLTYFQNEAQLEKSRLLSDRFSAERPKGSFSTLEIQRTEQGDSAMYLCASSLGSGGEANTIYFGEGSWLTVV.

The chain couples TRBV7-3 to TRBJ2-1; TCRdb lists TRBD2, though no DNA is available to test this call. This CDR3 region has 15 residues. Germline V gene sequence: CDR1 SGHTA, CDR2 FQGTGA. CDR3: CASSFTGGLRDEQFF.

CDR3: CASSVEAGDFYEQYF. The rearrangement joins TRBV9 to TRBJ2-7. The CDR3 is made up of 15 amino acids. CDR1 is SGDLS, CDR2 YYNGEE, per germline.

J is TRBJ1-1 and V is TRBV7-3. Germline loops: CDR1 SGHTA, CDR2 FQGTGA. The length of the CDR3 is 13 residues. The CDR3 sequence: CASSSDGLTEAFF.